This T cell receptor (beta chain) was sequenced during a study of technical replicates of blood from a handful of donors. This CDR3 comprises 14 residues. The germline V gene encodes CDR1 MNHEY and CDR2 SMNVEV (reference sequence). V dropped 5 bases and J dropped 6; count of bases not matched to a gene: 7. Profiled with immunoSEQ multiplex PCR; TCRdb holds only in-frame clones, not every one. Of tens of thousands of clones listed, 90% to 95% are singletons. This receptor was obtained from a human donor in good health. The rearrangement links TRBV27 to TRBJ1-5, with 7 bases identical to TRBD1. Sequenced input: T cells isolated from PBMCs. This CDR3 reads CASSRTQGGQPQHF. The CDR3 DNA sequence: TGTGCCAGCAGTCGAACCCAGGGGGGTCAGCCCCAGCATTTT.